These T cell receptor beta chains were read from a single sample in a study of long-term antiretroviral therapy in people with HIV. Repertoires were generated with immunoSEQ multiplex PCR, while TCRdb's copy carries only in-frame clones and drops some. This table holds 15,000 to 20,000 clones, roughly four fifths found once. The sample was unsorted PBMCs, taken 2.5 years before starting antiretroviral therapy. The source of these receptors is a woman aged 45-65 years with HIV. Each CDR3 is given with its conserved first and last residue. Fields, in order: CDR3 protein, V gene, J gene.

CDR3aa: CASSVGGQGYEQYF; v_gene: TRBV7-3; j_gene: TRBJ2-7
CDR3aa: CASSLIHTEAFF; v_gene: TRBV7-9; j_gene: TRBJ1-1
CDR3aa: CASSLMPGGRSPLHF; v_gene: TRBV27; j_gene: TRBJ1-6
CDR3aa: CASSPIGDSGNTIYF; v_gene: TRBV27; j_gene: TRBJ1-3
CDR3aa: CASSSGLNTEAFF; v_gene: TRBV19; j_gene: TRBJ1-1
CDR3aa: CASSRQGQGDRGYTF; v_gene: TRBV6-5; j_gene: TRBJ1-2
CDR3aa: CASSAVSGANVLTF; v_gene: TRBV6-4; j_gene: TRBJ2-6
CDR3aa: CASKTDGSYKQYF; v_gene: TRBV19; j_gene: TRBJ2-7
CDR3aa: CASSPRGGATGELFF; v_gene: TRBV4-1; j_gene: TRBJ2-2
CDR3aa: CASSPGYSNQPQHF; v_gene: TRBV27; j_gene: TRBJ1-5
CDR3aa: CASSLTMTGQDGYTF; v_gene: TRBV2; j_gene: TRBJ1-2
CDR3aa: CASRGQGKNTGELFF; v_gene: TRBV2; j_gene: TRBJ2-2
CDR3aa: CASSLDGGQGEKLFF; v_gene: TRBV5-1; j_gene: TRBJ1-4
CDR3aa: CASTSGTGFYEQYF; v_gene: TRBV7-9; j_gene: TRBJ2-7
CDR3aa: CASSLLLGQETQYF; v_gene: TRBV4-1; j_gene: TRBJ2-5
CDR3aa: CASLPTGPGGYTF; v_gene: TRBV6-1; j_gene: TRBJ1-2
CDR3aa: CASGPGQGHNEQFF; v_gene: TRBV12-5; j_gene: TRBJ2-1
CDR3aa: CASGSGGPDTQYF; v_gene: TRBV5-1; j_gene: TRBJ2-3
CDR3aa: CATGRRPSSYNSPLHF; v_gene: TRBV15; j_gene: TRBJ1-6
CDR3aa: CAWTSATNEKLFF; v_gene: TRBV30; j_gene: TRBJ1-4
CDR3aa: CASRDINQPQHF; v_gene: TRBV10-2; j_gene: TRBJ1-5